This TCR beta chain was profiled in a study of metastatic and nonmetastatic thyroid tumors. Study at large: Comparison of repertoires was carried out across blood and tumor or nodule tissue from malignant and benign thyroid patients.

This clone showed up many times. Antigen: not known. Among the patients, none had received any treatment before thyroid surgery. TCRdb re-called the PCR reads via MiXCR. The sample holds 21,000 or so clones, over 10% seen once. Study outcomes and limitations: Reportedly, malignant thyroid tumors had significantly higher TCR beta diversity than benign nodules, in blood and tumor.

This CDR3 has 16 amino acids. After removal of 0 bases from V and 2 bases from J, the junction contained 2 bases not matched to a gene. Germline values: CDR1 SGHRS, CDR2 YFSETQ. The V call is TRBV5-1, the J call TRBJ2-5, with 12 bases lining up with TRBD2. The sequenced sample consisted of blood. This TCR came from a female donor with papillary thyroid cancer or a benign thyroid nodule (not recorded which). Some clones in this sample may be carry-over from other donors' samples. Here the CDR3 DNA reads TGCGCCAGCAGCTTGGCCCTAGCGGGGGGGCAAGAGACCCAGTACTTC. Amino acids: CASSLALAGGQETQYF.